These 7 T cell receptor beta chains were sequenced from one sample in a study of post-analysis software for immune sequencing data. Study-level results: Patients carried roughly 5 TRBV segments more frequently than controls did, and TRBV5-6, TRBV5-1 and TRBV20-1 were among them.

Their recognized antigens are unknown. The TCR beta cDNA libraries contained unique molecular identifiers. TCRdb reprocessed the PCR reads with MiXCR, giving one entry per CDR3 protein. The data hold about 570,000 distinct CDR3 sequences, with around a third observed a single time. Material: blood. These receptors originate from a girl aged 2-17 years with multiple sclerosis.

The V call is TRBV29-1, the J call TRBJ2-3; 12 bases agree with TRBD2. V gave up 6 bases and J gave up 4 bases; unmatched junction bases: 2. CDR1 SQVTM and CDR2 ANQGSEA come from the germline V gene. The CDR3 runs 13 residues. The CDR3 protein is CSVASGGADTQYF. The CDR3 nucleotides read TGCAGCGTGGCTAGCGGGGGGGCAGATACGCAGTATTTT.

The CDR3 bases are TGCAGTGCTCCTAGGACTAGCGGGGGCCCCGTTACCTCCGAGCAGTACTTC. Protein product: CSAPRTSGGPVTSEQYF. The chain carries TRBV20-1 and TRBJ2-7; the match to TRBD2 covers 13 bases. Trimming cost V 5 bases and J 6 bases; bases outside gene matches: 16. From germline, CDR1 is DFQATT and CDR2 SNEGSKA (reference sequence). The CDR3 extends over 17 amino acids.

This chain links TRBV12-5 with TRBJ1-1; D remains unclear. Looked up from germline, CDR1 is LGHNT and CDR2 is FRNRAP. The CDR3 is 16 residues long. Between the trimmed V and J ends, which lost 6 bases and 3 bases, there was a span of 20 bases. The CDR3 loop reads CASGPDGWNLYTEAFF. The CDR3 DNA is TGTGCTAGTGGACCCGACGGGTGGAACCTGTACACTGAAGCTTTCTTT.

This clonotype was seen more than once but under ten times. The chain has TRBV3-1 and TRBJ2-4, with 12 positions matching TRBD2. The J call could be wrong; TRBJ2-7 is a better fit for the DNA end. Germline V gene sequence: CDR1 LGHDT, CDR2 YNNKEL (reference sequence). The CDR3 runs 14 residues. Written as DNA, the CDR3 is TGTGCCAGCAGCCAAGGGACTAGCGGGGACGAGCAGTACTTC. The encoded protein is CASSQGTSGDEQYF.

In the case of this clonotype: Being one base from a much bigger clone, this may be a read error. The J gene is TRBJ2-7, the V gene TRBV6-5; TRBD1 matches 8 bases. Per the germline V gene, CDR1 is MNHEY and CDR2 is SVGAGI. J gave up 7 bases and V 7 bases, and 12 bases lay outside the gene matches. This CDR3 has 14 residues. The chain's CDR3 is CASTHRAGGNEQYF. CDR3 sequence (DNA): TGTGCCAGCACCCACCGGGCAGGGGGCAATGAGCAGTACTTC.

This chain connects TRBV11-2 to TRBJ1-1; 11 nucleotides match TRBD1. Germline lookup yields CDR1 SGHAT and CDR2 FQNNGV. Germline trimming cut 0 bases from V and 3 bases from J; bases unmatched to any gene: 6. The CDR3 runs 17 residues. Here the CDR3 reads CASSLDGWDRGYTEAFF. For the CDR3, the DNA is TGTGCCAGCAGCTTAGATGGGTGGGACAGGGGGTACACTGAAGCTTTCTTT.

In its sample, this clonotype was seen a few times. The chain joins TRBV20-1 to TRBJ2-7, with 8 bases that match TRBD1. Germline assignment: CDR1 DFQATT and CDR2 SNEGSKA (reference sequence). With V trimmed by 6 bases and J by 4 bases, 11 bases remained unmatched. The CDR3 consists of 14 residues. Here the CDR3 reads CSANTGTGGYEQYF. Here the CDR3 DNA reads TGCAGTGCCAATACCGGGACAGGCGGATACGAGCAGTACTTC.